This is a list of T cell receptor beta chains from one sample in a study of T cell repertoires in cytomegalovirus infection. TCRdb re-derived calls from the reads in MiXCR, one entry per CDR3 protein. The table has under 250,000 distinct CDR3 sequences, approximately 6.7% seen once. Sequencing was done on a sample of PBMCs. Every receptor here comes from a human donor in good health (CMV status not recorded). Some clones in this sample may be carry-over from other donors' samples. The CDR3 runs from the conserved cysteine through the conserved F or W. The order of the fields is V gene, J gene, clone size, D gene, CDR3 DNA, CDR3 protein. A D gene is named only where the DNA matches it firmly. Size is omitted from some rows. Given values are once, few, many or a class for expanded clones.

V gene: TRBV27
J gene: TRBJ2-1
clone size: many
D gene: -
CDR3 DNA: TGTGCCAGCAGTTTTGAGGGACATGGTGAGAATGAGCAGTTCTTC
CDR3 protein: CASSFEGHGENEQFF

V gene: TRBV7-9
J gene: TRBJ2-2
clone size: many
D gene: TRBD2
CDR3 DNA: TGTGCCAGCAGCTTTCGACTAGCGGGGGACCTTGGGACCGGGGAGCTGTTTTTT
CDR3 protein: CASSFRLAGDLGTGELFF

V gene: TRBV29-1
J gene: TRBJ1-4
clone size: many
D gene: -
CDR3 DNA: TGCAGCGTTGCGGGGGGGGGTGAAAAACTGTTTTTT
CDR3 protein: CSVAGGGEKLFF

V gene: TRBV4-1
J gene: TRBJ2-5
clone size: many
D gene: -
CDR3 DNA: TGCGCCAGCAGCCAAGCGGGCACCCAGTACTTC
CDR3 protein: CASSQAGTQYF

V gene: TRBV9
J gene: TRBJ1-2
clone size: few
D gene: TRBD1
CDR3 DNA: TGTGCCACCCCAAGACAGGGCCGAAAAGATGGCTACACCTTC
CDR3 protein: CATPRQGRKDGYTF

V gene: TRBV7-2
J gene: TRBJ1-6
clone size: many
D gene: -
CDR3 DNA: TGTGCCAGCAGCCCCCCTGGGTTTAGAGATAATTCACCCCTCCACTTT
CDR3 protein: CASSPPGFRDNSPLHF

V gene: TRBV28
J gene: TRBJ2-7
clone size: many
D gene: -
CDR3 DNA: TGTGCCAGCAGTTTTCGACAGGAGAGCTCCTACGAGCAGTACTTC
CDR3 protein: CASSFRQESSYEQYF

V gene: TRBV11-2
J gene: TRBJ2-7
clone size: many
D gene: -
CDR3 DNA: TGTGCCAGCAGCGCGCTTCGGGCCTCCTACGAGCAGTACTTC
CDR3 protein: CASSALRASYEQYF

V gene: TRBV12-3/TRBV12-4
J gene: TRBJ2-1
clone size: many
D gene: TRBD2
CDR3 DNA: TGTGCCAGCAGGAAAGGGACTAGCGGGGCCCACAGCTCCTACAATGAGCAGTTCTTC
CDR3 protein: CASRKGTSGAHSSYNEQFF

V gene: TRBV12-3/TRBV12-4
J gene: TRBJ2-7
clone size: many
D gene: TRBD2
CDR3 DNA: TGTGCCTGCGGGGGATCCTACGAGCAGTACTTC
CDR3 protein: CACGGSYEQYF

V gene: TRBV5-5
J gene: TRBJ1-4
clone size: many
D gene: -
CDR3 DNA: TGTGCCAGCAGCTTGGTCAGGGTGTCGGCTAATGAAAAACTGTTTTTT
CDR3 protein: CASSLVRVSANEKLFF

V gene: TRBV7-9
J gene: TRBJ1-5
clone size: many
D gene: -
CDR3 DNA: TGTGCCAGCAGCGTCGGACAAAACCGGGATCAGCCCCAGCATTTT
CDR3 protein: CASSVGQNRDQPQHF

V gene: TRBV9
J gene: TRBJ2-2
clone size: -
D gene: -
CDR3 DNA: TGTGCCAGCAGCGTAGGGAACCGTTGGCCGAACACCGGGGAGCTGTTTTTT
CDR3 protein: CASSVGNRWPNTGELFF

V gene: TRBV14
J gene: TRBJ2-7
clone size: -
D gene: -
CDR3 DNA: TGTGCCAGCAGCCAGGGGGATACAGGCATCCCCTACGAGCAGTACTTC
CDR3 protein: CASSQGDTGIPYEQYF

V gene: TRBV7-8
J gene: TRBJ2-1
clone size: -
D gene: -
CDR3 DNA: TGTGCCAGCAGCGCGGGACAGAGCTCCTACAATGAGCAGTTCTTC
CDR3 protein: CASSAGQSSYNEQFF

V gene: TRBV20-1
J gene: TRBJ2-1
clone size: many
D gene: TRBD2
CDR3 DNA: TGCAGTGCTAGACCAGGGACTAGCTCCTACAATGAGCAGTTCTTC
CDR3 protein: CSARPGTSSYNEQFF

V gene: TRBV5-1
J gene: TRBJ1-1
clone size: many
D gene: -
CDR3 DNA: TGCGCCAGCAGCTCCCTACAGGGTAACACTGAAGCTTTCTTT
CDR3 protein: CASSSLQGNTEAFF

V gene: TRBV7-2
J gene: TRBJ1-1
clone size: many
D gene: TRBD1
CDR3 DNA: TGTGCCAGCAGCCAACTGGGACAGGGACGCACTGAAGCTTTCTTT
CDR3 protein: CASSQLGQGRTEAFF

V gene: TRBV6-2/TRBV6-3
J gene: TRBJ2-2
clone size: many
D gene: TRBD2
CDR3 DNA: TGTGCCAGCAGTTACTTGTTTGAGGCCTGGCTAGCGGGGGGTTTGAACACCGGGGAGCTGTTTTTT
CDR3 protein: CASSYLFEAWLAGGLNTGELFF

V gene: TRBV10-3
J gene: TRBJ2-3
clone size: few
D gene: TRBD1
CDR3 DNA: TGTGCCATCAGTCCCGGACAGGGGATCGGTGAAGATACGCAGTATTTT
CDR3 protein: CAISPGQGIGEDTQYF

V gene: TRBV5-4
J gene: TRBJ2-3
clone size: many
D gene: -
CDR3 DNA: TGTGCCAGCAGCTCCGATTCGGATACGCAGTATTTT
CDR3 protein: CASSSDSDTQYF

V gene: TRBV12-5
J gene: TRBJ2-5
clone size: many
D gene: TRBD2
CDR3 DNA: TGTGCTAGTGGTCCCGGCGGGGGAAGCGAAGAGACCCAGTACTTC
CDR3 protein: CASGPGGGSEETQYF

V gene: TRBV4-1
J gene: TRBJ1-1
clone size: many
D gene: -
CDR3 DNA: TGCGCCAGCAGCCGTCAGGGATCGGACACTGAAGCTTTCTTT
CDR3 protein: CASSRQGSDTEAFF

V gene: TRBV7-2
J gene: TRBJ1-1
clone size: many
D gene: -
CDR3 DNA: TGTGCCAGCAGCTTACACCGACAGGCGGGGGAAGCTTTCTTT
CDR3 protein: CASSLHRQAGEAFF

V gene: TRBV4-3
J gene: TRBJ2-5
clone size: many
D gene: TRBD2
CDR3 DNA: TGCGCCAGCAGCCCTCGACTAGCGGAGGAGACCCAGTACTTC
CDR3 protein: CASSPRLAEETQYF

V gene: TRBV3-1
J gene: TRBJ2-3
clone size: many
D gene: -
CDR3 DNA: TGTGCCAGCAGCCAAGAAAATCGGCGGTGGTCTAGCACAGATACGCAGTATTTT
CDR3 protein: CASSQENRRWSSTDTQYF

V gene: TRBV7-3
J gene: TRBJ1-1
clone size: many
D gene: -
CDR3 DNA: TGTGCCAGCAGCTTAGGCGGACCGAACACTGAAGCTTTCTTT
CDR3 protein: CASSLGGPNTEAFF

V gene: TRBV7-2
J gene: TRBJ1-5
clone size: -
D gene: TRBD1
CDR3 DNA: TGTGCCAGCAGCCCTCGAGCAGGGGGCTACAATCAGCCCCAGCATTTT
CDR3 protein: CASSPRAGGYNQPQHF

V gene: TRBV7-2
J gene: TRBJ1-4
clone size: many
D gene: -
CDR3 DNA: TGTGCCAGCAGCTTAACCTCGATTGGTTCAACTAATGAAAAACTGTTTTTT
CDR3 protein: CASSLTSIGSTNEKLFF

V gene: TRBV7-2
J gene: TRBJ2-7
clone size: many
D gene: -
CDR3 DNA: TGTGCCAGCAGCTTAGTATCCCCTGGCGGTACCTACGAGCAGTACTTC
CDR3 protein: CASSLVSPGGTYEQYF

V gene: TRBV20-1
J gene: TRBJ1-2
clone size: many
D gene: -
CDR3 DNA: TGCAGTGCCCCCCCCGGGGCCCGGACCCATGGCTACACCTTC
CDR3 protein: CSAPPGARTHGYTF

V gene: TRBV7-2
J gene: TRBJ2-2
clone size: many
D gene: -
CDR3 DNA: TGTGCCAGCAGCCCCGCCGGGGGAAACACCGGGGAGCTGTTTTTT
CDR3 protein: CASSPAGGNTGELFF

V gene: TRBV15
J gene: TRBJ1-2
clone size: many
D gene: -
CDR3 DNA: TGTGCCACCAGCAGAGCTCAGGGTGGCTACACCTTC
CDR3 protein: CATSRAQGGYTF

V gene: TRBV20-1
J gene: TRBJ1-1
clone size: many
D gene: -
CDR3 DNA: TGCAGTGCTAGAGATCTATCGGGCAGGGCGAACACTGAAGCTTTCTTT
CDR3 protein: CSARDLSGRANTEAFF

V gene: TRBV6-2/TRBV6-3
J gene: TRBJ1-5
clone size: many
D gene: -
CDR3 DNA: TGTGCCAGCAGTTCCCCAGGACAGTTATATCAGCCCCAGCATTTT
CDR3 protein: CASSSPGQLYQPQHF

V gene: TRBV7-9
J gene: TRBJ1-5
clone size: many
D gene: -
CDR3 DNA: TGTGCCAGCAGCTTTTACCAAGATCAGCCCCAGCATTTT
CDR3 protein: CASSFYQDQPQHF

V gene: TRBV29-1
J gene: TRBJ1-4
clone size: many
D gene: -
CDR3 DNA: TGCAGCGTTGGTCTTCGAGAAAAACTGTTTTTT
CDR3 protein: CSVGLREKLFF

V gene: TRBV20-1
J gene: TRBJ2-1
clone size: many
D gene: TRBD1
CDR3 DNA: TGCAGTGCTAGAGTGGGACAGGGGCCCTACAATGAGCAGTTCTTC
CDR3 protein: CSARVGQGPYNEQFF

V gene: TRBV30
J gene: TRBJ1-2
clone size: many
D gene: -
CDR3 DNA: TGTGCCTGGGGATCCCTGACAGCTAACTATGGCTACACCTTC
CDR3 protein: CAWGSLTANYGYTF

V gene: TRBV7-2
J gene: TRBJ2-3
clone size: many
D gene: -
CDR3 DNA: TGTGCCAGCAGCCGCGGTCCCACAGATACGCAGTATTTT
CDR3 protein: CASSRGPTDTQYF

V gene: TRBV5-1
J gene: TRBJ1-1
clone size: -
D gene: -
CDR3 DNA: TGCGCCAGCAGCTTGGACGGGAGGGACACTGAAGCTTTCTTT
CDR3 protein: CASSLDGRDTEAFF

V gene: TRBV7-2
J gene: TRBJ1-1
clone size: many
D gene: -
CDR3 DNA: TGTGCCAGCAGCTGGAGGAGGGGCACTGAAGCTTTCTTT
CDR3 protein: CASSWRRGTEAFF

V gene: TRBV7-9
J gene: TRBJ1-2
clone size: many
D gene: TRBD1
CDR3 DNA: TGTGCCAGCAGCTTAGGACCGACAGGGGGCGCCCGGGGCTACACCTTC
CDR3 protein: CASSLGPTGGARGYTF

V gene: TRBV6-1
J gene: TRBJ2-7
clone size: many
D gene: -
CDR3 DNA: TGTGCCAGCAGTCTCCAAACCGGCCAGTTCTCCTACGAGCAGTACTTC
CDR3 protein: CASSLQTGQFSYEQYF

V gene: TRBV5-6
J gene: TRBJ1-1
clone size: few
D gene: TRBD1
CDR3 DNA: TGTGCCAGCAGGATGACAGGGAAGAACACTGAAGCTTTCTTT
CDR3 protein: CASRMTGKNTEAFF

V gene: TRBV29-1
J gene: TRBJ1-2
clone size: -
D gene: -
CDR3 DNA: TGCAGCGTAATGTTTGGGTGGCAGGGAGGAGGCTACACCTTC
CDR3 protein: CSVMFGWQGGGYTF

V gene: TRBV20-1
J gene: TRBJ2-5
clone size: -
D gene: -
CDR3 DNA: TGCAGTGCCCCGACATGGGAGACCCAGTACTTC
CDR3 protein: CSAPTWETQYF

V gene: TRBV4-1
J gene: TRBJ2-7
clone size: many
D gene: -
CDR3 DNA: TGCGCCAGCAGCCGAGGTCTAACCTACGAGCAGTACTTC
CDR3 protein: CASSRGLTYEQYF